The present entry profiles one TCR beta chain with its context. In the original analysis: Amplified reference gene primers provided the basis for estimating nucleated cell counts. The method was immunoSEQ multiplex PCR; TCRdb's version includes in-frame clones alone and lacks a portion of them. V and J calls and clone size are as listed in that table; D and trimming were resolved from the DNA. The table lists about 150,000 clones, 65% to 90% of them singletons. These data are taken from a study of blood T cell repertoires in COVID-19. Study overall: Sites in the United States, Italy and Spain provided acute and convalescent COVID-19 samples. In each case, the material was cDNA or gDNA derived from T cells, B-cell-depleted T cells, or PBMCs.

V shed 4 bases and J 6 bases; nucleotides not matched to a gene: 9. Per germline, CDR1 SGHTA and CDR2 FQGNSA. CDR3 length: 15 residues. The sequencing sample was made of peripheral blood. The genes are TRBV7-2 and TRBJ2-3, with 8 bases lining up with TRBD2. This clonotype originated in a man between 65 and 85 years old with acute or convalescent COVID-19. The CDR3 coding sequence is TGTGCCAGCAGCTCAACAGCGGGAGCCCCCGATACGCAGTATTTT. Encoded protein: CASSSTAGAPDTQYF.